These 22 T cell receptor beta chains share one sample of origin, sequenced in a study of T cell repertoires in cytomegalovirus infection. A single record per CDR3 protein comes from TCRdb applying MiXCR to the reads. The sample has some 300,000 distinct CDR3 sequences; under 20% are singletons. Sequencing input: PBMCs. The receptors stem from a human donor in good health (CMV status not recorded). Some clones in this sample may be carry-over from other donors' samples.

In nucleotides, the CDR3 is TGTGCCAGCAGTTTTTCCTGGCAGGGGAAGGGCTACGAGCAGTACTTC. Translated, it gives CASSFSWQGKGYEQYF. J is TRBJ2-7 and V is TRBV12-3 or TRBV12-4, with D maybe TRBD1 (6 bases). This CDR3 is built from 16 residues. Trimming shortened V by 3 bases and J by 3 bases, and 18 bases separated the two germline ends.

The chain employs TRBV4-1 and TRBJ2-3; D is unclear. The CDR3 is 16 residues long. The germline V gene encodes CDR1 MGHRA and CDR2 YSYEKL. V lost 1 base and J 4 bases, leaving 15 bases between the germline ends. The CDR3 spells CASSQAPVPGPDTQYF. CDR3 in DNA: TGCGCCAGCAGCCAAGCCCCGGTTCCCGGACCAGATACGCAGTATTTT.

CDR3 loop: CASTPGQGLEGTGELFF. CDR3 in DNA: TGTGCCAGCACCCCGGGGCAGGGGCTGGAGGGTACCGGGGAGCTGTTTTTT. V is TRBV12-3 or TRBV12-4 and J is TRBJ2-2; D assignment may be TRBD1 or TRBD2 (6 bases each). CDR3 length: 17 amino acids. The V gene lost 7 bases and the J gene lost 5 bases, with 23 bases spanning the gap.

This clonotype was recorded many times. This chain connects TRBV4-1 to TRBJ1-3, with D uncertain. The CDR3 sequence is 15 residues long. Trimming removed 0 bases from V and 2 bases from J, with 8 bases in between. The germline CDR1 and CDR2 sequences are MGHRA and YSYEKL. The CDR3 loop reads CASSQEDGTGNTIYF. The CDR3, as DNA: TGCGCCAGCAGCCAAGAGGACGGGACTGGAAACACCATATATTTT.

This clonotype showed up many times. The V and J genes are TRBV10-3 and TRBJ1-6; 9 nucleotides match TRBD1. The CDR3 covers 19 residues. The germline V gene encodes CDR1 ENHRY and CDR2 SYGVKD. V lost 5 bases and J lost 8; bases outside the gene matches: 19. The CDR3 region is CAISTTRLKEGQGDSPLHF. The CDR3 bases are TGTGCCATCAGTACAACCCGTCTCAAGGAGGGACAGGGCGATTCACCCCTCCACTTT.

The chain carries TRBV2 and TRBJ1-5; TRBD1 agrees at 7 bases. Germline CDR1 SNHLY, CDR2 FYNNEI. J gave up 4 bases and V 6 bases, and 9 bases lay outside the gene matches. This CDR3 spans 15 amino acids. The CDR3 sequence: CASSVRTGRNQPQHF. CDR3 DNA sequence: TGTGCCAGCAGCGTTCGGACAGGAAGGAATCAGCCCCAGCATTTT.

The chain is built from TRBV2 and TRBJ1-1; D call uncertain. Trimming took 3 bases from V and 7 from J, leaving 15 bases between them. The V gene's germline CDR1 is SNHLY and CDR2 FYNNEI. This CDR3 has 14 amino acids. CDR3 loop: CASSDTPGIGEAFF. CDR3 coding DNA: TGTGCCAGCAGTGATACCCCAGGAATAGGTGAAGCTTTCTTT.

The V gene is TRBV6-5, the J gene TRBJ1-1, with D unclear. This CDR3 has 13 amino acids. Trimming took 0 bases from V and 4 from J, leaving 6 bases between them. Germline V gene sequence: CDR1 MNHEY, CDR2 SVGAGI. This CDR3 reads CASSYSSPTEAFF. The CDR3 bases are TGTGCCAGCAGTTACTCATCCCCCACTGAAGCTTTCTTT.

This chain connects TRBV29-1 to TRBJ2-1, with 9 bases aligning to TRBD1. CDR1 is SQVTM and CDR2 is ANQGSEA in the germline V gene. The CDR3 is 16 amino acids. With V trimmed by 4 bases and J by 3 bases, 10 bases remained unmatched. Here the CDR3 DNA reads TGCAGCGTTGCTCCTTGGACAGGGGTAGGCTACAATGAGCAGTTCTTC. Translated, it gives CSVAPWTGVGYNEQFF.

In this sample, this clonotype turned up many times. The chain has TRBV7-2 and TRBJ1-6; D uncertain. The germline gives CDR1 SGHTA, CDR2 FQGNSA. This CDR3 has 16 amino acids. The V gene lost 1 base and the J gene lost 0 bases, with 7 bases spanning the gap. CDR3 DNA: TGTGCCAGCAGCTTAGGCGTGAGCTCCTATAATTCACCCCTCCACTTT. It specifies CASSLGVSSYNSPLHF.

This clonotype was observed many times. The genes are TRBV6-5 and TRBJ1-6, with no clear D. Germline CDR1 is MNHEY and CDR2 is SVGAGI. The V end lost 5 bases, the J end lost 3 bases, and 14 bases lay between the germline ends. The CDR3 spans 16 residues. The CDR3 DNA sequence: TGTGCCAGCAGTAACCTCAGGACCGACTATAATTCACCCCTCCACTTT. Protein sequence: CASSNLRTDYNSPLHF.

The chain uses TRBV3-1 and TRBJ1-5; 9 positions agree with TRBD1. V dropped 1 base and J dropped 3; count of bases not matched to a gene: 1. CDR1 and CDR2 (germline): LGHDT, YNNKEL (reference sequence). The length of the CDR3 is 15 residues. CDR3 bases: TGTGCCAGCAGCCAAGGGACAGGGGACAATCAGCCCCAGCATTTT. Translated: CASSQGTGDNQPQHF.

This sequence joins TRBV6-5 and TRBJ2-5, with 7 bases matching TRBD2. V shed 6 bases and J 4 bases; nucleotides not matched to a gene: 11. CDR1 MNHEY and CDR2 SVGAGI come from the germline V gene. CDR3 length: 15 amino acids. The chain's CDR3 is CASSPAGRGRETQYF. The DNA for the CDR3 is TGTGCCAGCAGCCCTGCGGGGAGGGGTCGAGAGACCCAGTACTTC.

In this sample, this clonotype turned up many times. The chain carries TRBV7-2 and TRBJ2-5, with D hard to call. CDR3 size: 14 residues. The ends were cut back, 1 base at V and 5 bases at J, with 11 bases in the middle. The germline gives CDR1 SGHTA, CDR2 FQGNSA. The CDR3 DNA follows: TGTGCCAGCAGCTTAGTAGATAGTTCCGAGACCCAGTACTTC. Translation gives CASSLVDSSETQYF. Based on the CDR3 plus reference TRBV7-2 and TRBJ2-5, the full variable domain is GAGVSQSPSNKVTEKGKDVELRCDPISGHTALYWYRQSLGQGLEFLIYFQGNSAPDKSGLPSDRFSAERTGGSVSTLTIQRTQQEDSAVYLCASSLVDSSETQYFGPGTRLLVL.

This chain uses TRBV6-1 with TRBJ2-1; the match to TRBD1 covers 9 bases. This CDR3 comprises 14 residues. Germline values: CDR1 MNHNS, CDR2 SASEGT. The trim removed 3 bases at V and 8 bases at J, leaving 5 bases unmatched. The CDR3 loop reads CASSERQGVDEQFF. The CDR3 DNA sequence: TGTGCCAGCAGTGAGCGACAGGGGGTAGATGAGCAGTTCTTC.

This clonotype is a singleton in its sample. The chain recombines TRBV12-3 or TRBV12-4 with TRBJ1-4, with D unclear. V lost 7 bases and J lost 11, with 14 bases in between. CDR3 length: 12 amino acids. For the CDR3, the DNA is TGTGCCAGCAAGAGGGCAGAGGATAAACTGTTTTTT. This sequence encodes CASKRAEDKLFF.

Here the CDR3 DNA reads TGTGCCAGCAGCGATGGGACAGGGAGCAGGTTTAATTCACCCCTCCACTTT. It translates to CASSDGTGSRFNSPLHF. The V gene is TRBV12-3 or TRBV12-4, the J gene TRBJ1-6; 9 bases are shared with TRBD1. Trimming removed 6 bases from V and 6 bases from J; junction bases left unmatched: 12. The CDR3 is made up of 17 amino acids.

The V and J genes are TRBV24-1 and TRBJ2-3; 11 bases map to TRBD2. After removal of 3 bases from V and 6 bases from J, the junction contained 4 bases not matched to a gene. The germline V gene has CDR1 KGHDR and CDR2 SFDVKD. This CDR3 is 15 amino acids long. This CDR3 reads CATSDRLAGRDTQYF. In DNA, the CDR3 is TGTGCCACCAGTGATAGACTAGCGGGGAGGGATACGCAGTATTTT.

In this sample, this clonotype turned up many times. V is TRBV7-2 and J is TRBJ1-3; D gene uncertain. Germline V gene lookup returns CDR1 SGHTA and CDR2 FQGNSA. The ends were cut back, 1 base at V and 2 bases at J, with 12 bases in the middle. This CDR3 contains 16 residues. The CDR3 sequence is CASSLVRGRAGNTIYF. The DNA for the CDR3 is TGTGCCAGCAGCTTAGTACGGGGAAGAGCTGGAAACACCATATATTTT.

V is TRBV6-1 and J is TRBJ1-6, with D possibly matching TRBD1 (6 bases). Trimming pared 3 bases from V and 3 bases from J, leaving 12 bases between. Looked up from germline, CDR1 is MNHNS and CDR2 is SASEGT. The CDR3 contains 16 residues. CDR3 nucleotides: TGTGCCAGCAGTGAGTCCACAGGGTACTATAATTCACCCCTCCACTTT. Protein sequence: CASSESTGYYNSPLHF.

The V call is TRBV6-6, the J call TRBJ1-5; 8 nucleotides agree with TRBD1. V was clipped by 8 bases and J by 5 bases; unmatched bases: 14. The CDR3 totals 16 residues. CDR1 is MNHNY and CDR2 is SVGAGI in the germline V gene (reference sequence). CDR3 region: CASALSGQGLYQPQHF. The CDR3 DNA sequence: TGTGCCAGCGCCCTTTCTGGACAGGGCCTCTATCAGCCCCAGCATTTT.

This chain connects TRBV12-3 or TRBV12-4 to TRBJ2-2, with 7 bases matching TRBD1. CDR3 length: 15 amino acids. The ends lost 2 bases at V and 4 bases at J; junction bases unmatched: 4. This CDR3 is CASSLRAGGTGELFF. CDR3 coding DNA: TGTGCCAGCAGTTTACGGGCAGGGGGCACCGGGGAGCTGTTTTTT.